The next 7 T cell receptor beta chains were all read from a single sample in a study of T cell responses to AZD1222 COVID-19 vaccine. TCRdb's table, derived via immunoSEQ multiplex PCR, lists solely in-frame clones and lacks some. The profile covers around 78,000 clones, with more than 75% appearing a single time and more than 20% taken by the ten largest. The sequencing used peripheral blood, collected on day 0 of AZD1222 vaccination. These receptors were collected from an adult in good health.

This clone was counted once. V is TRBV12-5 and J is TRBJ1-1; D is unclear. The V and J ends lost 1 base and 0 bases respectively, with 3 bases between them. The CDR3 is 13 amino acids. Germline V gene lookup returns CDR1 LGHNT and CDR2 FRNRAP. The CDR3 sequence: CASGLGLNTEAFF. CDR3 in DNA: TGTGCTAGTGGTTTGGGCCTGAACACTGAAGCTTTCTTT.

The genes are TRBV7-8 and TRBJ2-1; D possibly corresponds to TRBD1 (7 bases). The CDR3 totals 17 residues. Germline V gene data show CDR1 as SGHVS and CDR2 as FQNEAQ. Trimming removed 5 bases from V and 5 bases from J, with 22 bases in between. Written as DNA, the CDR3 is TGTGCCAGCAGCGCACCGAGGAGGGGGCGAGCGGACAATGAGCAGTTCTTC. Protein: CASSAPRRGRADNEQFF.

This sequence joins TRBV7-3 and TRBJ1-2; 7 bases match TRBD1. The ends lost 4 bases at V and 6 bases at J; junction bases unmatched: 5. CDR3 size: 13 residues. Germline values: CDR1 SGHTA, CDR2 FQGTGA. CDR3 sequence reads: CASSYRGGDGYTF. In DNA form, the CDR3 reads TGTGCCAGCAGCTACAGGGGTGGAGATGGCTACACCTTC.

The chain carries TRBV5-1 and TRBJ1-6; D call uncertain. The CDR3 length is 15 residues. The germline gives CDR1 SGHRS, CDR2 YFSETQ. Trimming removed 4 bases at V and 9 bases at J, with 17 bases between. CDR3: CASSPEGERVSPLHF. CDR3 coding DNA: TGCGCCAGCAGCCCGGAGGGAGAGAGGGTTTCACCCCTCCACTTT.

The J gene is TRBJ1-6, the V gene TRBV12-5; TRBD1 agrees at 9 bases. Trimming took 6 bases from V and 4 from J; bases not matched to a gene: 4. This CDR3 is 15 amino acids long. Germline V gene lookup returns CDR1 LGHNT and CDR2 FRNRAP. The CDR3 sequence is CASGTGQGYNSPLHF. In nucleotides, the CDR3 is TGTGCTAGTGGCACGGGACAGGGTTATAATTCACCCCTCCACTTT.

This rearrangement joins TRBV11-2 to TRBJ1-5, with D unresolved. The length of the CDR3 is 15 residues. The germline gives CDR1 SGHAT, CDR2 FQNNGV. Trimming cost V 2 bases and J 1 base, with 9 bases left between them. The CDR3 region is CASSLSSGSNQPQHF. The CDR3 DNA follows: TGTGCCAGCAGCTTATCGTCAGGAAGCAATCAGCCCCAGCATTTT.

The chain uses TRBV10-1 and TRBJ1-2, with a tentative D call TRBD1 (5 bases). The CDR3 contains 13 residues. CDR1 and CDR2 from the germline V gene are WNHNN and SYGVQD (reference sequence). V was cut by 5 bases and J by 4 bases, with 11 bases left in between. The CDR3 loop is CASSPGTAYGYTF. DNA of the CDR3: TGCGCCAGCAGTCCCGGGACGGCCTATGGCTACACCTTC.